This passage covers 5 T cell receptor beta chains from one sample sequenced in a study of T cells in Graves' hyperthyroidism and ophthalmopathy. The CDR3 regions of TCR beta were amplified from RNA transcripts. Using the HTBI primer set, a first-round RT-PCR was run on the TCR CDR3. TCRdb recomputed calls from the multiplex PCR reads with MiXCR, one row per CDR3 protein. The sample includes 300,000 to 350,000 distinct CDR3 sequences, roughly 18% seen only once; the top ten take under 55%. Material for sequencing was blood. These receptor sequences come from a woman aged 50 to 60 with Graves' hyperthyroidism.

This clonotype was counted many times. The V and J genes are TRBV20-1 and TRBJ2-5, with D possibly matching TRBD1 (5 bases). From germline, CDR1 is DFQATT and CDR2 SNEGSKA (reference sequence). Trimming pared 6 bases from V and 3 bases from J, leaving 14 bases between. CDR3 length equals 13 residues. Written as DNA, the CDR3 is TGCAGTGCGACCAACCAGGGCGAAGAGACCCAGTACTTC. Residues: CSATNQGEETQYF.

The chain links TRBV6-5 to TRBJ2-7; tentatively, D is TRBD1 or TRBD2 (5 bases each). The V end was cut by 5 bases, the J end by 9 bases, with 20 bases between. This CDR3 is 14 amino acids long. The germline V gene encodes CDR1 MNHEY and CDR2 SVGAGI. CDR3 coding DNA: TGTGCCAGCAGTACTCGCCTTGGGGGTATAGGGCAGTACTTC. It specifies CASSTRLGGIGQYF.

This clonotype was observed many times. The chain's CDR3 is CASSARGDSSYNEQFF. The CDR3 bases are TGTGCCAGCAGTGCTCGCGGAGATAGCTCCTACAATGAGCAGTTCTTC. This chain connects TRBV2 to TRBJ2-1; D is unclear. The CDR3 covers 16 residues. Germline V gives CDR1 SNHLY, CDR2 FYNNEI. V was shortened by 4 bases and J by 0 bases, with 13 bases between the two germline ends.

This chain connects TRBV7-3 to TRBJ2-5; D possibly matches TRBD1 or TRBD2 (5 bases each). The V end was cut by 1 base, the J end by 5 bases, with 14 bases between. The V gene's germline CDR1 is SGHTA and CDR2 FQGTGA. The CDR3 is 15 residues long. The CDR3 DNA reads as TGTGCCAGCAGCTTAAGGGGCGGGTTGAGGGAGACCCAGTACTTC. Its translation: CASSLRGGLRETQYF.

Many counts were recorded for this clonotype. The chain carries TRBV7-9 and TRBJ2-3; unclear D gene. Germline V CDR1 and CDR2: SEHNR, FQNEAQ (reference sequence). Trimming removed 1 base from V and 3 bases from J, with 8 bases in between. The CDR3 extends over 14 amino acids. The CDR3 nucleotides read TGTGCCAGCAGCTTAGATCCCCAGACAGATACGCAGTATTTT. As protein: CASSLDPQTDTQYF.